A selection of T cell receptor beta chains follows, all from one sample in a study of T cell responses to AZD1222 COVID-19 vaccine. Data came from immunoSEQ multiplex PCR; TCRdb stores just in-frame clones and leaves some out. The sample has around 100,000 clones, approximately 84% seen once. The sequencing used peripheral blood, collected on day 0 of AZD1222 vaccination. The receptors come from an adult in good health. Each CDR3 is given with its conserved first and last residue. A D gene is named only where the DNA matches it firmly. Size is omitted from some rows. Given values are once, few, many or a class for expanded clones.

size: once; J: TRBJ2-2; D: NA; V: TRBV6-2/TRBV6-3; DNA: TGTGCCAGCAGTCCCCGCGGGGCGGGCCGGAACACCGGGGAGCTGTTTTTT; CDR3: CASSPRGAGRNTGELFF
size: once; J: TRBJ1-2; D: TRBD1; V: TRBV5-4; DNA: TGTGCCAGCAGCTCCCGGACAGGGGGCTATGGCTACACCTTC; CDR3: CASSSRTGGYGYTF
size: NA; J: TRBJ1-5; D: NA; V: TRBV19; DNA: TGTGCCAGTAACGTGGGGACGGATCAGCCCCAGCATTTT; CDR3: CASNVGTDQPQHF
size: NA; J: TRBJ1-1; D: TRBD1; V: TRBV10-3; DNA: TGTGCCATCAGCCCAGACAGGGACACTGAAGCTTTCTTT; CDR3: CAISPDRDTEAFF
size: NA; J: TRBJ1-5; D: TRBD1; V: TRBV5-6; DNA: TGTGCCAGCAGCTCGACAGGGAATAGCAATCAGCCCCAGCATTTT; CDR3: CASSSTGNSNQPQHF
size: NA; J: TRBJ2-7; D: TRBD1; V: TRBV6-2/TRBV6-3; DNA: TGTGCCAGCAGTTGGGACAGTGTTAGGTACGAGCAGTACTTC; CDR3: CASSWDSVRYEQYF
size: NA; J: TRBJ1-2; D: NA; V: TRBV2; DNA: TGTGCCAGCAGGGAAATACAGGGACCCTATGGCTACACCTTC; CDR3: CASREIQGPYGYTF
size: NA; J: TRBJ1-2; D: TRBD1; V: TRBV5-4; DNA: TGTGCCAGCAGCTCGCCGACAGGGCCGACTAACAACTATGGCTACACCTTC; CDR3: CASSSPTGPTNNYGYTF
size: NA; J: TRBJ1-1; D: NA; V: TRBV11-3; DNA: TGTGCCAGCAGCCATCCGGACAAGAACACTGAAGCTTTCTTT; CDR3: CASSHPDKNTEAFF
size: NA; J: TRBJ2-7; D: TRBD2; V: TRBV27; DNA: TGTGCCAGCAGTTATGGGACTAGCGGGAGTTACGAGCAGTACTTC; CDR3: CASSYGTSGSYEQYF
size: few; J: TRBJ1-5; D: NA; V: TRBV7-2; DNA: TGTGCCAGCGCCTCCCTCGCAGGGTCCAATCAGCCCCAGCATTTT; CDR3: CASASLAGSNQPQHF
size: NA; J: TRBJ1-2; D: NA; V: TRBV29-1; DNA: TGCAGCGTTGAAGGGACAGTTAACTATGGCTACACCTTC; CDR3: CSVEGTVNYGYTF
size: NA; J: TRBJ1-2; D: NA; V: TRBV29-1; DNA: TGCAGCGTGCTCGGATTAGATCATGGCTACACCTTC; CDR3: CSVLGLDHGYTF
size: NA; J: TRBJ2-1; D: TRBD2; V: TRBV6-4; DNA: TGTGCCAGCAGTGACTCCGGGACTAGTTACTACAATGAGCAGTTCTTC; CDR3: CASSDSGTSYYNEQFF
size: NA; J: TRBJ2-7; D: NA; V: TRBV7-5; DNA: TGTGCCAGAAGCTTAGCCCTCCGACGAGGCTACTACGAGCAGTACTTC; CDR3: CARSLALRRGYYEQYF
size: NA; J: TRBJ2-5; D: TRBD1; V: TRBV19; DNA: TGTGCCAGTAGTAACAGGGGGAAGACCCAGTACTTC; CDR3: CASSNRGKTQYF
size: NA; J: TRBJ2-1; D: TRBD2; V: TRBV11-3; DNA: TGTGCCAGCAGCTTAGGGCAGACGGGACTAGCGGGAGGGTTCTTC; CDR3: CASSLGQTGLAGGFF